Listed below are T cell receptor beta chains from one sample, sequenced in a study of T cells in localized non-small cell lung cancer. Profiling relied on immunoSEQ multiplex PCR, and the TCRdb table lists in-frame clones only, not all of them. The sample consists of tens of thousands of clones, under 85% of them appearing once. This specimen consisted of peripheral blood, obtained before any cancer treatment. The receptors originated from a female donor aged 60 or older with stage II squamous cell lung carcinoma. The CDR3 runs from the conserved cysteine through the conserved F or W. Each record gives: J gene, V gene, clone size, D gene, CDR3 protein, CDR3 DNA. A D gene is named only where the DNA matches it firmly. Rows may omit the clone size; those that give it use once, few, many or a size class.

TRBJ2-6 TRBV6-1 . . CASSEARSTGANVLTF TGTGCCAGCAGTGAAGCTAGGAGTACTGGGGCCAACGTCCTGACTTTC
TRBJ1-2 TRBV7-3 . TRBD1 CASSLRPKGQGGLDGYTF TGTGCCAGCAGCTTACGCCCGAAAGGACAGGGAGGGCTGGATGGCTACACCTTC
TRBJ1-1 TRBV7-9 . . CASSPLDTEAFF TGTGCCAGCAGCCCCTTGGACACTGAAGCTTTCTTT
TRBJ2-5 TRBV7-2 . TRBD1 CASSSWTGKGKTQYF TGTGCCAGCAGCTCTTGGACAGGGAAGGGAAAGACCCAGTACTTC
TRBJ2-3 TRBV7-9 . . CASSSSRDTQYF TGTGCCAGCAGCTCCTCTCGCGATACGCAGTATTTT
TRBJ1-5 TRBV19 few . CASSFIQDYSNQPQHF TGTGCCAGTAGCTTTATACAGGACTATAGCAATCAGCCCCAGCATTTT
TRBJ1-2 TRBV18 . TRBD1 CASSPYAPTGTGAGGYTF TGTGCCAGCTCACCATACGCCCCAACCGGGACAGGGGCTGGCGGCTACACCTTC
TRBJ2-1 TRBV7-2 . . CASTPRKSSYNEQFF TGTGCCAGCACCCCTCGCAAGAGCTCCTACAATGAGCAGTTCTTC
TRBJ1-2 TRBV27 . TRBD1 CASSRQGHYGYTF TGTGCCAGCAGTCGACAGGGTCACTATGGCTACACCTTC
TRBJ1-1 TRBV5-4 . TRBD1 CASTPPTGDEAFF TGTGCCAGCACCCCTCCGACAGGGGATGAAGCTTTCTTT
TRBJ1-2 TRBV5-4 . TRBD1 CASSTRDSLYGYTF TGTGCCAGCAGCACCAGGGACAGCCTCTATGGCTACACCTTC
TRBJ2-2 TRBV20-1 . . CSAPAGGELFF TGCAGTGCGCCGGCCGGCGGGGAGCTGTTTTTT
TRBJ1-1 TRBV18 . TRBD1 CASSFSGTGAYVAEAFF TGTGCCAGCTCATTTTCCGGGACAGGGGCTTACGTCGCTGAAGCTTTCTTT
TRBJ1-2 TRBV6-1 . TRBD1 CASTEGAHSGGYTF TGTGCCAGCACGGAGGGGGCGCATTCCGGTGGCTACACCTTC
TRBJ1-2 TRBV9 . . CASSARDPNYGYTF TGTGCCAGCAGCGCCCGGGACCCGAACTATGGCTACACCTTC
TRBJ2-7 TRBV9 . . CASSPWGGGWQYF TGTGCCAGCAGCCCCTGGGGCGGAGGATGGCAGTACTTC